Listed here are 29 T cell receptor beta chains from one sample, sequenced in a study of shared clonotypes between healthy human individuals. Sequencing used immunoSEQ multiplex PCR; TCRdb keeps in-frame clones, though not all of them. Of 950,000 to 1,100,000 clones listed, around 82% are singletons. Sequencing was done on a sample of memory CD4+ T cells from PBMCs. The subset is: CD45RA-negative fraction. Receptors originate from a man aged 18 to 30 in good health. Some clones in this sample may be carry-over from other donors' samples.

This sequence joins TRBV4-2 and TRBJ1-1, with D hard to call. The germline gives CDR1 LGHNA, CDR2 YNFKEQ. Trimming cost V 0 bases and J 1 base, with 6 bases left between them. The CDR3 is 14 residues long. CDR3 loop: CASSQDPGNTEAFF. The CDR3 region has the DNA TGTGCCAGCAGCCAAGATCCCGGGAACACTGAAGCTTTCTTT.

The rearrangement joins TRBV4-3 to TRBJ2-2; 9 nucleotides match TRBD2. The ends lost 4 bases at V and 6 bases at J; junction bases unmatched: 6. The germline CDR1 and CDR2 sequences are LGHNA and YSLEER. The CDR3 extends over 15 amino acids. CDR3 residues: CASSRLAANPGELFF. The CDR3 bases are TGCGCCAGCAGCCGACTAGCGGCCAACCCCGGGGAGCTGTTTTTT.

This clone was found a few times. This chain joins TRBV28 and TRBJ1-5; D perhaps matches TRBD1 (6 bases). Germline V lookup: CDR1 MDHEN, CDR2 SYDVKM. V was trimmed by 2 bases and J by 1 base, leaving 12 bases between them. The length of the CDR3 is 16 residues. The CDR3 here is CASSLAGADSNQPQHF. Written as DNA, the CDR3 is TGTGCCAGCAGTTTAGCGGGGGCGGACAGCAATCAGCCCCAGCATTTT.

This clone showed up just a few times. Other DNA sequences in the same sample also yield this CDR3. The CDR3 protein is CASSEARDTQYF. As DNA, the CDR3 is TGTGCCAGCAGTGAAGCGAGGGATACGCAGTATTTT. The chain is built from TRBV2 and TRBJ2-3, with D hard to call. Trimming took off 0 bases at V and 6 bases at J, with 4 bases between the two ends. The CDR3 consists of 12 residues. Germline loops: CDR1 SNHLY, CDR2 FYNNEI.

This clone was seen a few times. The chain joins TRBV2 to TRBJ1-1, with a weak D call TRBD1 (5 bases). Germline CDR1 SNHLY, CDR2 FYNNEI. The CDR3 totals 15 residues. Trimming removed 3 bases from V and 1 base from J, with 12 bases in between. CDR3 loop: CASSDQGPQNTEAFF. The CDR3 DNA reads TGTGCCAGCAGTGATCAGGGTCCCCAGAACACTGAAGCTTTCTTT.

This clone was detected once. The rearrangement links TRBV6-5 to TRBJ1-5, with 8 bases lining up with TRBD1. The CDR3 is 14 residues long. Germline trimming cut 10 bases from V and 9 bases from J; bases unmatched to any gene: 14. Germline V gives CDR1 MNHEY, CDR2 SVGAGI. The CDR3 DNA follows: TGTGCCACAGGACCGGGACAGGAAGGCTCGCCCCAGCATTTT. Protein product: CATGPGQEGSPQHF.

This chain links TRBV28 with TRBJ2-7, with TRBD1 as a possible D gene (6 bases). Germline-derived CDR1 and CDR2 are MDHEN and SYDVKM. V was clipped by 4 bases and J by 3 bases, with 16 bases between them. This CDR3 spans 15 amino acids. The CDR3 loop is CASSSTQTGSYEQYF. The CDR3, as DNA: TGTGCCAGCAGTTCCACCCAAACAGGGAGCTACGAGCAGTACTTC.

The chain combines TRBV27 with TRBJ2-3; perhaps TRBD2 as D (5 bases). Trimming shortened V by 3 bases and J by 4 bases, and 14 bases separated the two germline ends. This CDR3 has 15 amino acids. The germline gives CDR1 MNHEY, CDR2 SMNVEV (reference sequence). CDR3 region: CASSFRGVVADTQYF. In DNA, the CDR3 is TGTGCCAGCAGTTTCCGGGGAGTTGTCGCAGATACGCAGTATTTT.

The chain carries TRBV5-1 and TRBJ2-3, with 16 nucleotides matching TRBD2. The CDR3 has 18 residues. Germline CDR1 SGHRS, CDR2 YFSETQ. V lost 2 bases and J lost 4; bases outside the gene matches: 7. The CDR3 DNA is TGCGCCAGCAGCTTACCCGGGACTAGCGGGAGGGCGCCAGATACGCAGTATTTT. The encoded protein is CASSLPGTSGRAPDTQYF. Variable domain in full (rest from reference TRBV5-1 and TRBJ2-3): KAGVTQTPRYLIKTRGQQVTLSCSPISGHRSVSWYQQTPGQGLQFLFEYFSETQRNKGNFPGRFSGRQFSNSRSEMNVSTLELGDSALYLCASSLPGTSGRAPDTQYFGPGTRLTVL.

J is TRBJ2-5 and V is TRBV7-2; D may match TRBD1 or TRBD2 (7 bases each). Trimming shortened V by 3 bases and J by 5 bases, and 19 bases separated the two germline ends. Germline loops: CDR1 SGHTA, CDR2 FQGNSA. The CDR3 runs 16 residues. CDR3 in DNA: TGTGCCAGCAGCTTGTCCAGGGGGGGTTGGATGGAGACCCAGTACTTC. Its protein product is CASSLSRGGWMETQYF.

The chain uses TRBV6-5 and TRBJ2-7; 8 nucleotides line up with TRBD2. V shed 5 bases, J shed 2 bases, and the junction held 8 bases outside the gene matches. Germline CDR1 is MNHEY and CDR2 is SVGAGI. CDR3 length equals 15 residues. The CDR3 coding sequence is TGTGCCAGCAGTCGCACTAGCGGCCCGGCCTACGAGCAGTACTTC. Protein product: CASSRTSGPAYEQYF.

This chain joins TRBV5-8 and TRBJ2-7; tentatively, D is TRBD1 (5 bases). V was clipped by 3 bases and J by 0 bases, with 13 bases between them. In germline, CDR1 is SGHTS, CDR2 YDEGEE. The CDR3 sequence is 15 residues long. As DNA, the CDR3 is TGTGCCAGCAGCTGGGGCCAGCGCAACTCCTACGAGCAGTACTTC. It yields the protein CASSWGQRNSYEQYF.

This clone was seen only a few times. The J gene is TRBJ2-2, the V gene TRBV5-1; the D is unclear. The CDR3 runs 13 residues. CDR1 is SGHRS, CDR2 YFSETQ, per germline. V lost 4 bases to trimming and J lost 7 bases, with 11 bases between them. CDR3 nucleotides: TGCGCCAGCAGCCGTAGCCCCGACGGGGAGCTGTTTTTT. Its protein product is CASSRSPDGELFF.

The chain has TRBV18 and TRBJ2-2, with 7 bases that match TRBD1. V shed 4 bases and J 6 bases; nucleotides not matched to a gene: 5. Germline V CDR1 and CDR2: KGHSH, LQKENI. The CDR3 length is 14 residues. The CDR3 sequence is CASSLDRVSGELFF. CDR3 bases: TGTGCCAGCTCACTCGACAGGGTATCCGGGGAGCTGTTTTTT.

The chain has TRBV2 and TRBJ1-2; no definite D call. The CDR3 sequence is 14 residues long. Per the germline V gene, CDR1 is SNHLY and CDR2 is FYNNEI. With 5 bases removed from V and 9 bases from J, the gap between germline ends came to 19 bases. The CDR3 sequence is CASSRTGSLGSYTF. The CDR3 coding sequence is TGTGCCAGCAGTCGCACCGGGTCCTTAGGGAGCTACACCTTC.

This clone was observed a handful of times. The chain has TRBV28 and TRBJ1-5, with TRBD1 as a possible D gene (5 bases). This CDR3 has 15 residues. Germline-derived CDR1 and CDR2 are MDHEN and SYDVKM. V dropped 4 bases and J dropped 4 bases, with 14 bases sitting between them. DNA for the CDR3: TGTGCCAGCAGTTCCCCCGGGGCAGGGAATCAGCCCCAGCATTTT. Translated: CASSSPGAGNQPQHF.

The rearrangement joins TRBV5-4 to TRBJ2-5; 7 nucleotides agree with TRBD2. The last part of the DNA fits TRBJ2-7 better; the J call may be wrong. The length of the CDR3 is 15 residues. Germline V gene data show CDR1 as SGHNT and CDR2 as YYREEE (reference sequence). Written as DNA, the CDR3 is TGTGCCAGCAGCCCACCCGGGGGGTCCTCCTACGAGCAGTACTTC. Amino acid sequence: CASSPPGGSSYEQYF.

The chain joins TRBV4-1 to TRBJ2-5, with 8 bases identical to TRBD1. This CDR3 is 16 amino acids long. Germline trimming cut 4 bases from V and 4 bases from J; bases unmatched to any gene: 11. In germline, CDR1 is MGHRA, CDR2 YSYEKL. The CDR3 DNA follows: TGCGCCAGCAGCCGAACGGACAGGGTGGTGAGAGAGACCCAGTACTTC. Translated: CASSRTDRVVRETQYF.

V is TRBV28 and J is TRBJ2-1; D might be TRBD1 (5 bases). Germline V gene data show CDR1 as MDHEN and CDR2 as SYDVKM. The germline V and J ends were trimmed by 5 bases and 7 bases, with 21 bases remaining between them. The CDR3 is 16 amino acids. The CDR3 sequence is CASSLGQGGRSNEQFF. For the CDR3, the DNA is TGTGCCAGCAGTCTCGGCCAGGGCGGTAGATCTAATGAGCAGTTCTTC. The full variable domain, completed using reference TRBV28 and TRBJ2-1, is DVKVTQSSRYLVKRTGEKVFLECVQDMDHENMFWYRQDPGLGLRLIYFSYDVKMKEKGDIPEGYSVSREKKERFSLILESASTNQTSMYLCASSLGQGGRSNEQFFGPGTRLTVL.

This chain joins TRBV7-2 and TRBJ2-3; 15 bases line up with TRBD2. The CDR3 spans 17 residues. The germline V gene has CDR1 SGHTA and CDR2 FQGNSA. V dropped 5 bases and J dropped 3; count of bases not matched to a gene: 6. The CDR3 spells CASSHSGLAGGTDTQYF. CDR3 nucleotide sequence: TGTGCCAGCAGCCACTCGGGACTAGCGGGAGGAACAGATACGCAGTATTTT.

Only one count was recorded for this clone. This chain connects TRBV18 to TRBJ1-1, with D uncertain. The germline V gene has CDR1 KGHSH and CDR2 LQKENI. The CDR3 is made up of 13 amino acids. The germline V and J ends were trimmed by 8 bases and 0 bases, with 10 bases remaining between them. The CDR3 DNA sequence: TGTGCCAGCCGTCCAGACTTGAACACTGAAGCTTTCTTT. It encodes CASRPDLNTEAFF.

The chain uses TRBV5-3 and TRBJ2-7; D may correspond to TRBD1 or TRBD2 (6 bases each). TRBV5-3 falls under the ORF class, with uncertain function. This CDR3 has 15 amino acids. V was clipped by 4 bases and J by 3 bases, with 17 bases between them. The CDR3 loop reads CARSPGRRGGYEQYF. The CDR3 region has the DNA TGTGCCAGAAGCCCGGGCCGCAGGGGAGGCTACGAGCAGTACTTC.

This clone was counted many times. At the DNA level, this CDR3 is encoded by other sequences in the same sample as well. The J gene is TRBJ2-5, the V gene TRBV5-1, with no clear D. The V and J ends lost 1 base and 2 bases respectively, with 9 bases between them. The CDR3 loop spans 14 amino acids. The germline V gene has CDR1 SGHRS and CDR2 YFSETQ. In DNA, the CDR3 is TGCGCCAGCAGCTTGATGGCGCAACAAGAGACCCAGTACTTC. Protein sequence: CASSLMAQQETQYF.

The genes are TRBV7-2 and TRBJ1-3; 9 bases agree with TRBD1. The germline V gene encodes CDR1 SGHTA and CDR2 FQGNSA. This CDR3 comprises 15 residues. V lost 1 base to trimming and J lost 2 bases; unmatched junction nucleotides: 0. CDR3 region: CASSLGTGAGNTIYF. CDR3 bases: TGTGCCAGCAGCTTAGGGACAGGGGCTGGAAACACCATATATTTT.

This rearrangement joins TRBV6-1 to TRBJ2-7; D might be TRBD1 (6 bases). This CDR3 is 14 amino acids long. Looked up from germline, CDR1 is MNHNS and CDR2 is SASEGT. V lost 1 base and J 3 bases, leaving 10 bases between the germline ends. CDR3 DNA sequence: TGTGCCAGCAGTGAAGGGGGGCGGAACTACGAGCAGTACTTC. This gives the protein CASSEGGRNYEQYF.

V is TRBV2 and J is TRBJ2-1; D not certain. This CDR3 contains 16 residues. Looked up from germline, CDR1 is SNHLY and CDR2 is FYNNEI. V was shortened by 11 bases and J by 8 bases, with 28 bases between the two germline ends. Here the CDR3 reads CAGTLEFWQGFDEQFF. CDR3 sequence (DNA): TGTGCCGGTACCCTAGAGTTTTGGCAAGGGTTCGATGAGCAGTTCTTC. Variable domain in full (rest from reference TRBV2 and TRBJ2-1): EPEVTQTPSHQVTQMGQEVILRCVPISNHLYFYWYRQILGQKVEFLVSFYNNEISEKSEIFDDQFSVERPDGSNFTLKIRSTKLEDSAMYFCAGTLEFWQGFDEQFFGPGTRLTVL.

CDR3: CASSNPGTGELFF. CDR3 DNA: TGCGCCAGCAGTAACCCGGGGACCGGGGAGCTGTTTTTT. This rearrangement joins TRBV10-1 to TRBJ2-2, with D possibly TRBD2 on 5 matching bases. CDR1 is WNHNN and CDR2 is SYGVQD in the germline V gene (reference sequence). V was cut by 5 bases and J by 5 bases, with 9 bases left in between. The CDR3 is made up of 13 amino acids.

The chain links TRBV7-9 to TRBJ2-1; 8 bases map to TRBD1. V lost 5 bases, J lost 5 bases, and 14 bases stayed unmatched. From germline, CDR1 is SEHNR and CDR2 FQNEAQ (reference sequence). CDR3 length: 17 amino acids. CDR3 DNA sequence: TGTGCCAGCAGCCTGCGCCTTTTCGGGACAGGCGACAATGAGCAGTTCTTC. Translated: CASSLRLFGTGDNEQFF.

The CDR3 region is CASSHPSLSTNEQFF. The CDR3 DNA is TGCGCCAGCAGCCATCCGTCACTATCGACGAATGAGCAGTTCTTC. The chain links TRBV4-1 to TRBJ2-1; D not resolved. CDR3 length: 15 amino acids. Germline V gene data show CDR1 as MGHRA and CDR2 as YSYEKL. The V and J ends lost 3 bases and 7 bases respectively, with 16 bases between them.